One sample yielded the 5 T cell receptor beta chains listed below, sequenced in a study of T-cell reconstitution after alpha-beta-depleted transplantation in children. TCRbeta library preparation incorporated unique molecular identifiers. From the PCR reads, TCRdb called clonotypes with MiXCR, one entry per CDR3 protein. The table records 500,000 to 600,000 distinct CDR3 sequences, about 30% of them present only once. The source was PBMCs from the stem cell graft donor, collected from the stem cell graft. The receptors stem from a human donor who donated a stem cell graft to a child with aplastic anemia.

In its sample, this clonotype was seen many times. This rearrangement joins TRBV27 to TRBJ2-1; possible D gene TRBD2, 6 bases. Trimming took 3 bases from V and 5 from J, leaving 11 bases between them. This CDR3 has 14 amino acids. Germline V CDR1 and CDR2: MNHEY, SMNVEV (reference sequence). The CDR3, as DNA: TGTGCCAGCAGTTTCCCGGGAGAACACAATGAGCAGTTCTTC. This codes for CASSFPGEHNEQFF.

The gene calls are TRBV28 and TRBJ1-4, with 8 bases that match TRBD1. The CDR3 is 14 residues long. V was pared by 4 bases and J by 6 bases, with 4 bases of the junction left unmatched. The germline V gene encodes CDR1 MDHEN and CDR2 SYDVKM. The CDR3 sequence is CASSSRGLDEKLFF. The CDR3 DNA is TGTGCCAGCAGTTCCAGGGGGCTTGATGAAAAACTGTTTTTT.

The DNA of the CDR3 is TGCAGTGCCAAGCGGGGGACTAGCGGGAGTACGGCAGATACGCAGTATTTT. This translates into CSAKRGTSGSTADTQYF. V usage is TRBV20-1 and J usage is TRBJ2-3, with 14 bases lining up with TRBD2. The CDR3 covers 17 residues. The V segment lost 6 bases and the J segment 4 bases; nucleotides outside the gene matches: 12. Germline V gene lookup returns CDR1 DFQATT and CDR2 SNEGSKA (reference sequence).

The chain joins TRBV9 to TRBJ2-3, with D perhaps TRBD1 (6 bases). The CDR3 length is 13 residues. Germline CDR1 reads SGDLS; CDR2 reads YYNGEE. V was cut by 6 bases and J by 4 bases, with 12 bases left in between. CDR3 DNA: TGTGCCAGCAACGACAACAGGGCAGATACGCAGTATTTT. It specifies CASNDNRADTQYF.

The rearrangement links TRBV10-3 to TRBJ2-3; no firm D call. The CDR3 loop spans 13 amino acids. V gave up 9 bases and J gave up 3 bases, with 13 bases separating them. Germline V gene data show CDR1 as ENHRY and CDR2 as SYGVKD. The CDR3 region is CAILDPLTDTQYF. DNA of the CDR3: TGTGCCATTCTCGACCCGCTTACAGATACGCAGTATTTT.